This T cell receptor beta chain was recovered during a study of blood T cells in healthy people across ages. PCR was performed a second time for roughly 7 to 11 cycles using a sample-barcoded 5' primer and a J-beta primer mix. Each CDR3 protein gets one entry after TCRdb re-called the 5' RACE reads with MiXCR. This sample has about 830,000 distinct CDR3 sequences, with 62% found just once. The CDR3 totals 14 residues. V was pared by 5 bases and J by 3 bases, with 14 bases between. In germline, CDR1 is MNHEY, CDR2 SMNVEV (reference sequence). The J gene is TRBJ2-7, the V gene TRBV27; D assignment may be TRBD1 or TRBD2 (6 bases each). Input material: blood. This sequence originates from a man aged 25 to 45 in good health. The DNA of the CDR3 is TGTGCCAGCAGTGCCACCGGGGGCATCTACGAGCAGTACTTC. Encoded protein: CASSATGGIYEQYF.